This TCR beta chain was recorded in a study of prognosis after radiotherapy for stage I lung cancer. Genomic DNA provided the template from which TCR beta CDR3 was amplified by two-round multiplex PCR. TRBV and TRBJ genes each had their own specific primers in first-round PCR. TCRdb re-called the multiplex PCR reads with MiXCR, one entry per CDR3 protein. The table lists about 28,000 distinct CDR3 sequences, 40% to 55% of them singletons. On this clonotype itself: What it binds is unknown.

The CDR3 runs 15 residues. Trimming took 1 base from V and 6 from J, leaving 12 bases between them. Germline CDR1 SGHTA, CDR2 FQGNSA. General study points: Stereotactic body radiation therapy was followed by a fall in unique TCR clone counts, with a median of approximately 10,000 versus 7,000. The tumor specificity of expanded TCR clones remained undetermined. Reportedly, the usage of TRBV and TRBJ genes was not the same in patients with and without metastases.

This sample comprised PBMCs, obtained before or after stereotactic body radiation therapy (not recorded which). The chain is built from TRBV7-2 and TRBJ2-2; D possibly corresponds to TRBD1 (7 bases). The TCR originated in a donor aged 50 or older with non-small cell lung cancer. As DNA, the CDR3 is TGTGCCAGCAGCTTAGGGAGGGGGCGGGCCGGGGAGCTGTTTTTT. Translation: CASSLGRGRAGELFF.